This T cell receptor (beta chain) was sequenced in a study of blood T cells in healthy people across ages. Study-level results: With unsorted PBMCs, a conclusive comparison of naive versus antigen-experienced cells was not possible.

This CDR3 region has 15 residues. The germline V gene has CDR1 SGHRS and CDR2 YFSETQ. Trimming pared 2 bases from V and 0 bases from J, leaving 10 bases between. A J-beta primer mix and a sample-barcoded 5' primer were used in a second PCR of about 6 to 12 cycles. CDR3-containing paired-end reads numbered at least 2.5 million in each sample. TCRdb used MiXCR to reprocess the 5' RACE reads, holding one entry per CDR3 protein. Of about 290,000 distinct CDR3 sequences in the sample, 27% are singletons; the top ten hold about 30%. Donors gave 8.5 to 10 milliliters of peripheral blood apiece. This clonotype was detected a few times. No antigen is known for it.

Sequenced: blood. This TCR derives from a woman aged 70 to 79 in good health. The chain recombines TRBV5-1 with TRBJ2-3; the D gene is possibly TRBD2 (6 bases). The DNA of the CDR3 is TGCGCCAGCAGCTTAGGAGGGTTAAGCACAGATACGCAGTATTTT. This gives the protein CASSLGGLSTDTQYF. The variable domain in full, completed from reference TRBV5-1 and TRBJ2-3, reads KAGVTQTPRYLIKTRGQQVTLSCSPISGHRSVSWYQQTPGQGLQFLFEYFSETQRNKGNFPGRFSGRQFSNSRSEMNVSTLELGDSALYLCASSLGGLSTDTQYFGPGTRLTVL.